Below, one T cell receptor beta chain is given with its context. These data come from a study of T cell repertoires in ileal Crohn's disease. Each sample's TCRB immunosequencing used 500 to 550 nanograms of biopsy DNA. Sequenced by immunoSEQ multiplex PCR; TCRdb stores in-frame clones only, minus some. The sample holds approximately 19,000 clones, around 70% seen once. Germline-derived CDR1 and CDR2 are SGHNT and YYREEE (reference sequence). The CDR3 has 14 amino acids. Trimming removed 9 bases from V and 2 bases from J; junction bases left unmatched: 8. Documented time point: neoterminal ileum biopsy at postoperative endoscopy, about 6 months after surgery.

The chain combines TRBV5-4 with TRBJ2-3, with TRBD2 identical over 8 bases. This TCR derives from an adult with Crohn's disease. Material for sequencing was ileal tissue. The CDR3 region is CANGGDGVTDTQYF. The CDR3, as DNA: TGTGCCAACGGGGGGGACGGAGTCACAGATACGCAGTATTTT.